Described below is a single T cell receptor (beta chain) sequence and its context. This clonotype was seen ten or more times. Its antigen remains unidentified. Base qualities are not recorded, but no much larger clone differs from it by a single base. Taken with the paper, the label for time point translates to: pre-sensitization, week 0. The treatment or condition label, as the study defines it: therapeutic diphenylcyclopropenone sensitization with weekly scalp DPC. Blood at each patch-test visit was drawn before the patch test was applied. Patients were considered eligible if aged 18 to 70, diagnosed with alopecia and deemed suitable for DPC therapy, and patients were excluded if pregnant. Unfractionated whole blood was collected in Tempus Blood RNA tubes, and total RNA was extracted from that blood. The data originate from a study of human T cells and chemical hapten exposure listed by TCRdb under 2021. In the study overall: For sensitization, 2% DPC in acetone was applied to a 2 cm by 2 cm area of upper inner arm skin. Patients additionally received weekly therapeutic DPC doses to the scalp throughout the approximately 24-week study period. Patch testing on the upper back used Finn chambers containing 0.01% DPC, with scoring done after 6 days according to International Contact Dermatitis Research Group standards. The patient cohort, mostly female, included alopecia areata with under or over 50% scalp involvement, alopecia totalis and alopecia universalis. Libraries were combined into a pool for sequencing, and differences in TCR yield between samples came mainly from small differences in library volumes within the pool. Peripheral blood TCR repertoire changes were tracked in vivo in alopecia patients during primary and secondary sensitization to the hapten diphenylcyclopropenone (DPC). Blood samples were taken from patients before sensitization (week 0) and at 2, 6 and about 24 weeks after DPC sensitization. Blood for TCR sequencing was provided by twenty-nine alopecia patients at one to four time points (pre-sensitization, 2, 6 and 24 weeks). On the study overall, not on this receptor specifically: After repeated subsampling, changes were observed in the strength of the expansion versus patch-test correlation and in the threshold at which the correlation became significant. A positive correlation was found between the number of PT1 expanded TCRs and patch test score, with significance reached at thresholds 8, 16 and 32 but not 4. Because every patient had alopecia, a presumed autoimmune disease, the patients' immune response might differ from that of healthy individuals. The number of TCRs above 1 in 1000 frequency did not change with DPC sensitization; there was no evidence of global repertoire structure alterations. Expanded TCRs formed significantly more large CDR3 similarity clusters than pre-sensitization or healthy control sets, consistent with antigen-driven responses.

The library was made by RACE. The sequencer listed for this sample is NextSeq 500. During library preparation, unique molecular identifiers were attached to individual cDNA molecules so that TCRs could be counted in a quantitative, reproducible way. From each blood RNA sample, both TCR alpha and TCR beta chains were sequenced. The study's own analysis went as follows. Samples had a median of about 96,000 TCRs, with a range from roughly 23,224 to 700,000. V, J and CDR3 annotation of the TCR reads was carried out using the Decombinator software suite. To make PS versus PT1 abundance plots, every sample was subsampled to the same number of TCRs (28,000). TCRs were defined as expanded if absent before sensitization and observed at least eight times at the 2-week time point. Using fastp at Q25 and MiXCR, TCRdb reprocessed the public reads and kept productive beta chains. Rows with a matching CDR3 protein are joined into one entry that keeps the most common DNA and genes. Clone size and V and J calls follow TCRdb, not the original study. The sample data list some 360,000 distinct CDR3 sequences, and roughly 5.3% of these were observed just once. The ten biggest clones cover around 2.6% of the sample.

Its CDR3 holds 14 amino acids, cysteine through phenylalanine. Just CDR3 DNA is preserved here, 42 bases in frame from base 1. Taken from the germline V gene, the CDR1 and CDR2 loops are WSHSY and SAAADI. The trim is 6 bases for V and 2 bases for J, with a gap of 10 bases between the germline ends. The source material was whole blood, sampled in connection with sensitization to the hapten diphenylcyclopropenone (DPC). The origin of this receptor is a woman aged 50 to 60 with alopecia areata. Some clones in this sample may be carry-over from other donors' samples. The receptor chain draws on TRBV10-2 and TRBJ2-2; TRBD1 is a possible D gene, resting on 5 matching bases. CDR3 protein: CASRRQQNTGELFF. Here is the DNA: TGCGCCAGCAGGAGACAGCAAAACACCGGGGAGCTGTTTTTT.